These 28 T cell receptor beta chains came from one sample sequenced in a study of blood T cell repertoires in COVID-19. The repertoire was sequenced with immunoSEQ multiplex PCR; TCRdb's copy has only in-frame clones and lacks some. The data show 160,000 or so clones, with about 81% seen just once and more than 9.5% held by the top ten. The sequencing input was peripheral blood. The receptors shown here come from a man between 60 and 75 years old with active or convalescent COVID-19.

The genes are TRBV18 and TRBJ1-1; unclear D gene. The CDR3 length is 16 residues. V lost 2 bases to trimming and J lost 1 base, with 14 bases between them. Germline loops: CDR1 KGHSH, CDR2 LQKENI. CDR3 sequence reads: CASSPGSRVRNTEAFF. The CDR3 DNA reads TGTGCCAGCTCACCAGGGAGCCGGGTCAGGAACACTGAAGCTTTCTTT.

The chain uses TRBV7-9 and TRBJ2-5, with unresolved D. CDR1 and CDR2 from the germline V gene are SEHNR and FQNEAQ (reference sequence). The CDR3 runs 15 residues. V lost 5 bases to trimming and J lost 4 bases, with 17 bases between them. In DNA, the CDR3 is TGTGCCAGCAGCCCATCGGGTTTCCTGGGAGAGACCCAGTACTTC. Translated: CASSPSGFLGETQYF. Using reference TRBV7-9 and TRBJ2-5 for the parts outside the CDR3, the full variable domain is DTGVSQNPRHKITKRGQNVTFRCDPISEHNRLYWYRQTLGQGPEFLTYFQNEAQLEKSRLLSDRFSAERPKGSFSTLEIQRTEQGDSAMYLCASSPSGFLGETQYFGPGTRLLVL.

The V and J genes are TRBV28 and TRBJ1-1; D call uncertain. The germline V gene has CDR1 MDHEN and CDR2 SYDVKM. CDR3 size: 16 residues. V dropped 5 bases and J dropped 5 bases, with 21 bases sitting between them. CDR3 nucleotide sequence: TGTGCCAGCAGTACTCCATCTCTTAATAGCGAGACTGAAGCTTTCTTT. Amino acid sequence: CASSTPSLNSETEAFF.

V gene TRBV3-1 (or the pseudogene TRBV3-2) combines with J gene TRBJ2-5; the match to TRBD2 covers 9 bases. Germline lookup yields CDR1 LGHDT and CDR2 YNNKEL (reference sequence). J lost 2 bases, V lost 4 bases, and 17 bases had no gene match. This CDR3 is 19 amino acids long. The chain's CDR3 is CASSPKGTREGRRQETQYF. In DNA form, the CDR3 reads TGTGCCAGCAGCCCAAAGGGGACGCGGGAGGGCCGGAGGCAAGAGACCCAGTACTTC.

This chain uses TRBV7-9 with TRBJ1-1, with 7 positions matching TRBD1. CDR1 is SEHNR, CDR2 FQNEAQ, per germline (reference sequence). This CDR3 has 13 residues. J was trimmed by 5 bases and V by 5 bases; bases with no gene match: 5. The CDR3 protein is CASSREQGTEAFF. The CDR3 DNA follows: TGTGCCAGCAGCCGGGAACAGGGGACTGAAGCTTTCTTT.

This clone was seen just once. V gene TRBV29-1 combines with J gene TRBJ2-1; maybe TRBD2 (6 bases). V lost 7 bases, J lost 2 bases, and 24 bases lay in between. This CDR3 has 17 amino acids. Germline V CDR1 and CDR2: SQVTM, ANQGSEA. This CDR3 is CSARTGAVAGPYNEQFF. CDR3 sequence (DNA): TGCAGCGCGCGGACGGGAGCCGTAGCAGGGCCCTACAATGAGCAGTTCTTC.

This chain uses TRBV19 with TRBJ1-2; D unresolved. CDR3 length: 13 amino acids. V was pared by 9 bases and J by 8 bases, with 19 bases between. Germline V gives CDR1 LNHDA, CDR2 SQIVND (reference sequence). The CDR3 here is CASYLEEIGGYTF. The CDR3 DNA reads TGTGCCAGCTATCTAGAGGAAATTGGCGGCTACACCTTC.

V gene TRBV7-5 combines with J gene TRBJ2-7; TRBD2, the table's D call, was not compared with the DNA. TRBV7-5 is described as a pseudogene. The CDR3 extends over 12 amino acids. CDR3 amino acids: CARSFNEAGGHF. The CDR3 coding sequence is TGTGCCAGAAGCTTCAATGAAGCGGGGGGGCACTTC.

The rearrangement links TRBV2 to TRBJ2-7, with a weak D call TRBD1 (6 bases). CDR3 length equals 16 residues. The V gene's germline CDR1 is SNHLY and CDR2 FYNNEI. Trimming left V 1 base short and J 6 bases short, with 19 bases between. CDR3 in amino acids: CASSEDRALGLSEQYF. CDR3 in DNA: TGTGCCAGCAGTGAAGACAGGGCGCTTGGTCTTTCCGAGCAGTACTTC.

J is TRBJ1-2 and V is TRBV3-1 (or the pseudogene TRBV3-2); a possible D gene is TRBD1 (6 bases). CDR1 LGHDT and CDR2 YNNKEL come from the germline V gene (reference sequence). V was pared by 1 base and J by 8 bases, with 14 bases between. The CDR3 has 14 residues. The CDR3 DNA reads TGTGCCAGCAGCCAAGCCTCGACAGGTGGGGGCTACACCTTC. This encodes CASSQASTGGGYTF.

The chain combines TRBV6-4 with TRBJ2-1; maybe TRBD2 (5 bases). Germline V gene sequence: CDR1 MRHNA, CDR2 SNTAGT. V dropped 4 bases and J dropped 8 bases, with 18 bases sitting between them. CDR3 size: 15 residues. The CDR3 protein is CASSVTADEYDEQFF. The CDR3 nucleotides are TGTGCCAGCAGTGTTACAGCGGATGAGTATGATGAGCAGTTCTTC.

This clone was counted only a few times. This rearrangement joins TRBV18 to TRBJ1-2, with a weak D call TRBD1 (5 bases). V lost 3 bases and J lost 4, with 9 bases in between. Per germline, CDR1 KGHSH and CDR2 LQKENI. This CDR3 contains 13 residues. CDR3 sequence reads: CASSPGGGYGYTF. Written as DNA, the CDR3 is TGTGCCAGCTCACCGGGGGGAGGCTATGGCTACACCTTC.

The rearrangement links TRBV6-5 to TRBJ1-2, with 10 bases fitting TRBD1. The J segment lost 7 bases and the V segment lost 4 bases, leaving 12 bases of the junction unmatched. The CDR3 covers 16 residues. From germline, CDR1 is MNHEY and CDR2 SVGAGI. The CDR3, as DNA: TGTGCCAGCAGTTTCTTCGCCGGGACAGGGGCGGGTGGCTACACCTTC. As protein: CASSFFAGTGAGGYTF.

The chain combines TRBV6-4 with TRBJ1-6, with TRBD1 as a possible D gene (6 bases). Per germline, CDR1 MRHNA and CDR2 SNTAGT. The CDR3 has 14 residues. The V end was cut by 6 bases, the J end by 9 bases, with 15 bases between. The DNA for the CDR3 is TGTGCCAGCAGCCCAACAGGGAATGGTTCACCCCTCCACTTT. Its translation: CASSPTGNGSPLHF.

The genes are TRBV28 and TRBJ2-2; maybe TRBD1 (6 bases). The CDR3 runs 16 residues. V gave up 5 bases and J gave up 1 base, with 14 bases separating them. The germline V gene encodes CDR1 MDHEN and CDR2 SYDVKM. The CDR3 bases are TGTGCCAGCAGTCCACCCCAGGGGATGAACACCGGGGAGCTGTTTTTT. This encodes CASSPPQGMNTGELFF.

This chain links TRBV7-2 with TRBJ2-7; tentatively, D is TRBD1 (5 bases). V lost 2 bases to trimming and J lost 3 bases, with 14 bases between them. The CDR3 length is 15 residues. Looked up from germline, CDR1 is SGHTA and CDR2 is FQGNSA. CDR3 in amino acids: CASSLYHRWDYEQYF. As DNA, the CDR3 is TGTGCCAGCAGCTTATATCACAGGTGGGACTACGAGCAGTACTTC.

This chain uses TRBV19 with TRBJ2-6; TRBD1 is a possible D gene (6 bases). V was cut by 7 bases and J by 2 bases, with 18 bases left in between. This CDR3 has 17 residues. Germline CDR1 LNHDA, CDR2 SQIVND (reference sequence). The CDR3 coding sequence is TGTGCCAGTACCCCCAGGGGTCAGAGGCCTGGGGCCAACGTCCTGACTTTC. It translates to CASTPRGQRPGANVLTF.

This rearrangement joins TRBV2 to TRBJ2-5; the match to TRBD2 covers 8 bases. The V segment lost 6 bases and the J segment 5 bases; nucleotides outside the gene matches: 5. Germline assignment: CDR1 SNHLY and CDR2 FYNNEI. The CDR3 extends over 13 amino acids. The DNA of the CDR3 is TGTGCCAGCAGCTGGGGCGGGGGGGAGACCCAGTACTTC. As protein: CASSWGGGETQYF.

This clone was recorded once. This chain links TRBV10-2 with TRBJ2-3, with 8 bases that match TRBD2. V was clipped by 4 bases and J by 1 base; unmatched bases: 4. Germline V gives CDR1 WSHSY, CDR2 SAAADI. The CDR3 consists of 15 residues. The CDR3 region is CASSATSARTDTQYF. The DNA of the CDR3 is TGCGCCAGCAGTGCGACTAGCGCCCGCACAGATACGCAGTATTTT.

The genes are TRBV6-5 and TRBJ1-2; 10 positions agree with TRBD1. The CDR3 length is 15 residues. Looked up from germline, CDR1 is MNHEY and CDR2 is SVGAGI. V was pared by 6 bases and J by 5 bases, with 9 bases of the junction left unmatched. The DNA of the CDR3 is TGTGCCAGCAGGACGGGGGACAGGGGAGGGTATGGCTACACCTTC. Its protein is CASRTGDRGGYGYTF.

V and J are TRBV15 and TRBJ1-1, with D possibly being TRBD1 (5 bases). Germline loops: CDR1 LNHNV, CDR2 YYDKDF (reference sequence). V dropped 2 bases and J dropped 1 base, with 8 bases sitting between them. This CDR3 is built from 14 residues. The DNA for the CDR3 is TGTGCCACCAGCAGACTAACAGGGAACACTGAAGCTTTCTTT. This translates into CATSRLTGNTEAFF.

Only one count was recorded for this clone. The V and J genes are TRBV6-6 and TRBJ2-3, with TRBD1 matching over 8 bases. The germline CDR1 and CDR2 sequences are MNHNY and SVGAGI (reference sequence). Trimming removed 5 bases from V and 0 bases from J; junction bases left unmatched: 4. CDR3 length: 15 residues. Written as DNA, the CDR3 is TGTGCCAGCAGTAAAGACAGGGGTAGCACAGATACGCAGTATTTT. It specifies CASSKDRGSTDTQYF.

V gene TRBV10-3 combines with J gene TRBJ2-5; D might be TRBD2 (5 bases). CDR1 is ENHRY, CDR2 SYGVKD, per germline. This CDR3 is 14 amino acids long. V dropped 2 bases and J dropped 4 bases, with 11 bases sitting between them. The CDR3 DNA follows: TGTGCCATCAGTGAGACTCCCCGGGGAGAGACCCAGTACTTC. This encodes CAISETPRGETQYF.

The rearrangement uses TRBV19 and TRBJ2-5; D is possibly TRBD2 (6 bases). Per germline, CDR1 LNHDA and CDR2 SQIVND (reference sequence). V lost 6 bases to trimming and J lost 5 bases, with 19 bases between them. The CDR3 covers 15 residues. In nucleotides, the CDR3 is TGTGCCAGTAGATCCCGGGGGTCGCCAGGGGAGACCCAGTACTTC. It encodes CASRSRGSPGETQYF. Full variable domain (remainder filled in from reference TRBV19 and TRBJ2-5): DGGITQSPKYLFRKEGQNVTLSCEQNLNHDAMYWYRQDPGQGLRLIYYSQIVNDFQKGDIAEGYSVSREKKESFPLTVTSAQKNPTAFYLCASRSRGSPGETQYFGPGTRLLVL.

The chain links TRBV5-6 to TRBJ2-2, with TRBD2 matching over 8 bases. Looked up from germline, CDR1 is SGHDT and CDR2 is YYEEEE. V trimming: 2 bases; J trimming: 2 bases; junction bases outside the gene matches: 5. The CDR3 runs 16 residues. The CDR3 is CASSFGLAANTGELFF. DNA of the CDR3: TGTGCCAGCAGCTTCGGACTAGCAGCTAACACCGGGGAGCTGTTTTTT.

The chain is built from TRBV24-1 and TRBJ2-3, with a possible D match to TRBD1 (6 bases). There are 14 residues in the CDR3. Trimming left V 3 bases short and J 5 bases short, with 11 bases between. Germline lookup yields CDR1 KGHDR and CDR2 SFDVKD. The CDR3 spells CATSDTPGVDTQYF. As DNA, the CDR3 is TGTGCCACCAGTGATACGCCAGGGGTAGATACGCAGTATTTT.

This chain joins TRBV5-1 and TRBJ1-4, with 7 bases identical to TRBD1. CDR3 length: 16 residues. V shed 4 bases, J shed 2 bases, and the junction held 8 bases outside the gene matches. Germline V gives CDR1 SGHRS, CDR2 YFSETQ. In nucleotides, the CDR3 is TGCGCCAGCAGCCAGACAGGGTTCGGGACTAATGAAAAACTGTTTTTT. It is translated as CASSQTGFGTNEKLFF.

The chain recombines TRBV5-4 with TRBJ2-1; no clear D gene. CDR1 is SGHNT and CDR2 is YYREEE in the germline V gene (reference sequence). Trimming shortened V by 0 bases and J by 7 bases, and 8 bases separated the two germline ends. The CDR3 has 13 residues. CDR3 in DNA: TGTGCCAGCAGCTTGGGAGAGTGGAATGAGCAGTTCTTC. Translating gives CASSLGEWNEQFF.